This record covers a single T cell receptor (beta chain). It has no known antigen specificity. Per-base quality was not reported, and no clone a single base away is much larger than it. Based on the germline V gene (reference sequence), the CDR1 and CDR2 sequences are LNHDA and SQIVND. Counted from cysteine to phenylalanine, this CDR3 has 14 amino acids. CDR3 DNA only is kept here, 42 bases in frame from base 1. A distance of 7 bases separates the germline ends of V and J, which lose 2 bases and 2 bases respectively. This sample's time point label indicates: about 28 days (+/-7) after the second vaccine dose. The treatment or condition label, as the study defines it: meningococcal conjugate vaccine given as trial control. Vaccinee samples were obtained from the UK trials COV001 and COV002, which included a single-blind randomized controlled phase 2/3 trial of AZD1222 (ChAdOx1 nCoV-19) in healthy adults. For TCRbeta chain sequencing, PBMC samples were collected from trial participants at day 0 and at day 28 after the second dose.

The CDR3 regions of human TCRbeta chains were subjected to immunosequencing. As for the original processing: Repertoire TCRs were matched against a reference library of SARS-CoV-2-specific TCRs generated with the MIRA antigen-specificity platform. Breadth was defined as the fraction of unique TCRs that were SARS-CoV-2-associated. Depth was defined as the fraction of total T cells that were SARS-CoV-2-associated. Using the MIRA data, every spike-specific TCR was mapped to the spike region that the TCR reacted to and assigned to either a CD4 or a CD8 class. Log10-transformed breadth and depth values were compared by one-way ANOVA with Sidak's multiple comparisons tests. What TCRdb holds here is the immuneACCESS table cut down to in-frame rearrangements. Part of the clones is not present; checked against another copy, under half of the missing clones reflect an unresolved V gene, and the others are unexplained. The V and J calls and the clone size are those of that table, but D and trimming were determined from the DNA. Present in this sample are some 170,000 clones, over 80% of which were seen just once. The top ten constitute 0.95% to 1.3% of the sample.

The sample originates from a study of T cell responses to AZD1222 COVID-19 vaccine (dated by TCRdb to the early 2020s). For the study in its entirety: TCR sequencing was performed for 233 trial participants, of whom some 200 were given two doses of AZD1222 and approximately 25 were given two doses of MenACWY control vaccine. Trial participants were enrolled by age into 18-55, 56-69 and 70-plus year subgroups, with roughly 150, 30 and 60 TCR-sequenced participants respectively. What the authors observed across the whole study: Reportedly, almost half of the unique spike-specific TCRs recognized epitopes lying outside the regions that are mutated in the B.1.351 and B.1.1.7 variants. Participants were mostly white British, with more females than males. The authors suggested clonal diversity may have been underestimated. In the small 56-69-year group, the increase in depth fell short of significance, most likely because of low power. No day 14 peak-response samples were available, so repertoires were characterized only after the peak T cell response. The whole spike protein was spanned by vaccine-associated CD4 TCRs, and dominant responses were seen in regions 160-218 and 743-854. Conclusions about previously exposed vaccinees are limited, since just six or seven AZD1222 recipients were seropositive for SARS-CoV-2 at baseline. After two AZD1222 doses, spike-specific TCR breadth and depth were significantly higher than at day 0 and than in MenACWY recipients.

The sequence came from an adult who received the MenACWY meningococcal vaccine as a control. This receptor chain uses TRBV19 and TRBJ2-1; the D gene is perhaps TRBD1, on 6 matching bases. The specimen comprised peripheral blood, sampled 28 days after the second dose of the MenACWY control vaccine. For the CDR3, the sequence is CASSIQGPYNEQFF. The nucleotide sequence reads as follows: TGTGCCAGTAGTATACAGGGGCCCTACAATGAGCAGTTCTTC.